The next 19 T cell receptor beta chains were all read from a single sample in a study of blood T cell repertoires in COVID-19. Sequenced by immunoSEQ multiplex PCR; TCRdb stores in-frame clones only, minus some. This sample has about 180,000 clones, with around four fifths found just once. The specimen sequenced was peripheral blood. The receptors stem from a woman aged 40 to 50 with COVID-19, enrolled during active disease.

This chain connects TRBV7-9 to TRBJ2-7, with D maybe TRBD1 (6 bases). This CDR3 has 13 residues. The germline CDR1 and CDR2 sequences are SEHNR and FQNEAQ (reference sequence). With 3 bases removed from V and 2 bases from J, the gap between germline ends came to 8 bases. The CDR3 DNA reads TGTGCCAGCAGCTTGGGGGCCACCTACGAGCAGTACTTC. It codes for CASSLGATYEQYF.

This chain links TRBV2 with TRBJ2-7; maybe TRBD2 (6 bases). The CDR3 extends over 16 amino acids. V dropped 7 bases and J dropped 1 base, with 20 bases sitting between them. CDR1 is SNHLY, CDR2 FYNNEI, per germline. In DNA, the CDR3 is TGTGCCAGCATTGATCCAGGCGGGACTCTATCCTACGAGCAGTACTTC. Protein: CASIDPGGTLSYEQYF.

This clone appeared once. The chain uses TRBV6-5 and TRBJ1-2; 7 bases map to TRBD1. The germline gives CDR1 MNHEY, CDR2 SVGAGI. The junction had 8 bases not matched to a gene; V was cut back by 3 bases and J by 4 bases. The CDR3 contains 15 residues. The CDR3 here is CASSYSLRDSYGYTF. CDR3 nucleotides: TGTGCCAGCAGTTATTCCCTCCGGGACAGCTATGGCTACACCTTC.

The chain links TRBV5-1 to TRBJ1-1, with 10 nucleotides matching TRBD1. The CDR3 runs 13 residues. Germline V lookup: CDR1 SGHRS, CDR2 YFSETQ. V shed 3 bases and J 7 bases; nucleotides not matched to a gene: 3. The CDR3 DNA sequence: TGCGCCAGCAGCTGGACAGGGGGTGGTGAAGCTTTCTTT. As protein: CASSWTGGGEAFF.

The chain links TRBV6-4 to TRBJ1-4; D is unresolved. The ends were cut back, 6 bases at V and 2 bases at J, with 10 bases in the middle. There are 14 residues in the CDR3. Germline V lookup: CDR1 MRHNA, CDR2 SNTAGT. Here the CDR3 reads CASSKEGTNEKLFF. CDR3 nucleotide sequence: TGTGCCAGCAGCAAGGAGGGCACTAATGAAAAACTGTTTTTT.

This clone was seen only once. The V and J genes are TRBV11-2 and TRBJ2-1; possible D gene TRBD1, 5 bases. V was trimmed by 5 bases and J by 8 bases, leaving 13 bases between them. The length of the CDR3 is 13 residues. CDR1 and CDR2 (germline): SGHAT, FQNNGV. CDR3 DNA sequence: TGTGCCAGCAGCCTCCGTATGGGGCATGAGCAGTTCTTC. Protein sequence: CASSLRMGHEQFF.

The V call is TRBV18, the J call TRBJ1-5, with 7 bases identical to TRBD1. After removal of 3 bases from V and 4 bases from J, the junction contained 0 bases not matched to a gene. The germline V gene has CDR1 KGHSH and CDR2 LQKENI. The CDR3 is 13 amino acids. The CDR3 DNA is TGTGCCAGCTCACCGACAGGGAATCAGCCCCAGCATTTT. Translation gives CASSPTGNQPQHF. The full variable domain, completed using reference TRBV18 and TRBJ1-5, is NAGVMQNPRHLVRRRGQEARLRCSPMKGHSHVYWYRQLPEEGLKFMVYLQKENIIDESGMPKERFSAEFPKEGPSILRIQQVVRGDSAAYFCASSPTGNQPQHFGDGTRLSIL.

The chain links TRBV4-1 to TRBJ1-3; a possible D gene is TRBD1 (6 bases). V gave up 1 base and J gave up 9 bases, with 13 bases separating them. The CDR3 is 14 amino acids. Germline assignment: CDR1 MGHRA and CDR2 YSYEKL. The CDR3 nucleotides read TGCGCCAGCAGCCAAGCTGGAAGGGGGGGCACCATATATTTT. Translation: CASSQAGRGGTIYF.

The V gene is TRBV7-2, the J gene TRBJ1-1, with D perhaps TRBD1 (5 bases). This CDR3 comprises 17 residues. The germline CDR1 and CDR2 sequences are SGHTA and FQGNSA. V was clipped by 1 base and J by 1 base, with 16 bases between them. The CDR3 DNA reads as TGTGCCAGCAGCTTAGAGTGGGGCCGGACCTCGAACACTGAAGCTTTCTTT. It codes for CASSLEWGRTSNTEAFF.

J is TRBJ2-1 and V is TRBV7-8; D is perhaps TRBD2 (5 bases). This CDR3 has 15 residues. The germline CDR1 and CDR2 sequences are SGHVS and FQNEAQ. Trimming removed 5 bases at V and 4 bases at J, with 15 bases between. The CDR3 loop is CASSPGNGMYNEQFF. DNA of the CDR3: TGTGCCAGCAGCCCCGGAAACGGGATGTACAATGAGCAGTTCTTC.

This clone was found many times. This rearrangement joins TRBV27 to TRBJ2-7; perhaps TRBD1 as D (6 bases). Germline values: CDR1 MNHEY, CDR2 SMNVEV (reference sequence). The CDR3 covers 14 residues. The germline V and J ends were trimmed by 3 bases and 3 bases, with 12 bases remaining between them. The CDR3 protein is CASSFLDRLYEQYF. The CDR3 DNA is TGTGCCAGCAGTTTTTTAGACAGGCTCTACGAGCAGTACTTC.

This clone appeared once. This chain uses TRBV11-3 with TRBJ2-1; D is possibly TRBD2 (5 bases). Germline-derived CDR1 and CDR2 are SGHNT and YENEEA. Trimming left V 0 bases short and J 7 bases short, with 7 bases between. This CDR3 comprises 13 residues. CDR3 region: CASSLETGNEQFF. CDR3 DNA sequence: TGTGCCAGCAGCTTAGAGACGGGGAATGAGCAGTTCTTC.

This rearrangement joins TRBV27 to TRBJ1-1; D is perhaps TRBD1 (6 bases). Per the germline V gene, CDR1 is MNHEY and CDR2 is SMNVEV (reference sequence). V was shortened by 3 bases and J by 5 bases, with 7 bases between the two germline ends. The CDR3 contains 12 residues. In DNA form, the CDR3 reads TGTGCCAGCAGTTTTAGGGGGACTGAAGCTTTCTTT. Amino acids: CASSFRGTEAFF.

This chain uses TRBV6-5 with TRBJ2-1; 7 nucleotides align to TRBD2. The CDR3 has 14 amino acids. Trimming at V came to 5 bases and at J to 9 bases, leaving 10 bases not matched to a gene. Germline values: CDR1 MNHEY, CDR2 SVGAGI. In nucleotides, the CDR3 is TGTGCCAGCAGTACCGTTGGACTAGAATCTGAGCAGTTCTTC. It encodes CASSTVGLESEQFF.

This clone came up once. The V call is TRBV9, the J call TRBJ2-1, with 7 bases lining up with TRBD1. V gave up 4 bases and J gave up 4 bases; unmatched junction bases: 5. This CDR3 comprises 14 residues. CDR1 is SGDLS and CDR2 is YYNGEE in the germline V gene. The CDR3 loop is CASSPRGQYNEQFF. CDR3 in DNA: TGTGCCAGCAGCCCCAGGGGACAGTACAATGAGCAGTTCTTC.

The J gene is TRBJ2-1, the V gene TRBV9; 15 nucleotides align to TRBD2. Germline trimming cut 0 bases from V and 7 bases from J; bases unmatched to any gene: 5. Germline-derived CDR1 and CDR2 are SGDLS and YYNGEE. This CDR3 has 17 amino acids. The CDR3 region has the DNA TGTGCCAGCAGCGTAGAGGGGGGGACTAGCGGGAGGAATGAGCAGTTCTTC. Residues: CASSVEGGTSGRNEQFF.

This clone has just one count. The rearrangement uses TRBV3-1 (or the pseudogene TRBV3-2) and TRBJ1-2; possibly TRBD1 for D (6 bases). This CDR3 has 14 amino acids. The germline CDR1 and CDR2 sequences are LGHDT and YNNKEL (reference sequence). Trimming shortened V by 5 bases and J by 8 bases, and 18 bases separated the two germline ends. The CDR3 protein is CASSGTPEVGGYTF. In DNA form, the CDR3 reads TGTGCCAGCAGCGGGACACCCGAGGTAGGGGGCTACACCTTC.

The rearrangement links TRBV27 to TRBJ1-1, with 7 positions matching TRBD1. The CDR3 covers 16 residues. Germline V CDR1 and CDR2: MNHEY, SMNVEV (reference sequence). The trim removed 3 bases at V and 0 bases at J, leaving 7 bases unmatched. CDR3 amino acids: CASSFGSTGLNTEAFF. In nucleotides, the CDR3 is TGTGCCAGCAGTTTCGGCTCGACAGGGTTGAACACTGAAGCTTTCTTT.

The chain uses TRBV3-1 (or the pseudogene TRBV3-2) and TRBJ1-1, with D hard to call. The CDR3 sequence is 12 residues long. V lost 1 base and J 5 bases, leaving 5 bases between the germline ends. The germline V gene encodes CDR1 LGHDT and CDR2 YNNKEL (reference sequence). The CDR3 DNA sequence: TGTGCCAGCAGCCAAGTTAGAACTGAAGCTTTCTTT. The encoded protein is CASSQVRTEAFF.